This is a list of T cell receptor beta chains from one sample in a study of chemoradiotherapy in HPV16-positive cancers. The method was immunoSEQ multiplex PCR; TCRdb's version includes in-frame clones alone and lacks a portion of them. The table lists about 2,000 clones, around 85% of them singletons. The sequencing here drew on tumor tissue, taken from a patient who underwent chemoradiotherapy. Source of these receptors: a human donor with HPV-associated anogenital cancer. CDR3s include the opening cysteine and the closing phenylalanine or tryptophan. The order of the fields is clone size, D gene, J gene, V gene, CDR3 protein, CDR3 DNA. D genes are given only for firm matches. The size entry is marked missing in some rows and otherwise reads once, few, many or a size class.

clone_size: once; d_call: -; j_call: TRBJ2-2; v_call: TRBV7-9; cdr3_aa: CASSFSSQEPNTGELFF; cdr3_nt: TGTGCCAGCAGCTTTAGTTCACAGGAGCCCAACACCGGGGAGCTGTTTTTT
clone_size: -; d_call: TRBD2; j_call: TRBJ2-5; v_call: TRBV10-3; cdr3_aa: CATGGLAGEETQYF; cdr3_nt: TGTGCCACAGGGGGACTAGCGGGAGAAGAGACCCAGTACTTC
clone_size: large; d_call: -; j_call: TRBJ1-2; v_call: TRBV19; cdr3_aa: CASSIRSYGYTF; cdr3_nt: TGTGCCAGTAGTATACGTAGCTATGGCTACACCTTC
clone_size: -; d_call: -; j_call: TRBJ1-3; v_call: TRBV7-2; cdr3_aa: CASSLYEGSGNTIYF; cdr3_nt: TGTGCCAGCAGCTTATATGAGGGCTCTGGAAACACCATATATTTT
clone_size: -; d_call: -; j_call: TRBJ1-5; v_call: TRBV13; cdr3_aa: CASSLGTGRQPQHF; cdr3_nt: TGTGCCAGCAGCTTAGGCACGGGGCGGCAGCCCCAGCATTTT
clone_size: -; d_call: -; j_call: TRBJ1-2; v_call: TRBV5-1; cdr3_aa: CASSLGQLPDGYTF; cdr3_nt: TGCGCCAGCAGCCTAGGACAGCTGCCAGATGGCTACACCTTC
clone_size: -; d_call: -; j_call: TRBJ2-7; v_call: TRBV7-8; cdr3_aa: CASSALSSYEQYF; cdr3_nt: TGTGCCAGCAGCGCGCTTAGCTCCTACGAGCAGTACTTC
clone_size: once; d_call: -; j_call: TRBJ1-2; v_call: TRBV6-1; cdr3_aa: CASSGGGPGEYGYTF; cdr3_nt: TGTGCCAGCAGTGGCGGGGGTCCCGGGGAATATGGCTACACCTTC
clone_size: few; d_call: -; j_call: TRBJ2-3; v_call: TRBV5-1; cdr3_aa: CASSLGDLGFGDTQYF; cdr3_nt: TGCGCCAGCAGCTTGGGGGACCTGGGGTTCGGAGATACGCAGTATTTT
clone_size: -; d_call: TRBD1; j_call: TRBJ2-6; v_call: TRBV7-9; cdr3_aa: CAGDRGGSGANVLTF; cdr3_nt: TGTGCCGGCGACAGGGGGGGCTCTGGGGCCAACGTCCTGACTTTC
clone_size: -; d_call: -; j_call: TRBJ1-1; v_call: TRBV27; cdr3_aa: CASSQGPGGEAFF; cdr3_nt: TGTGCCAGCAGTCAGGGGCCCGGAGGTGAAGCTTTCTTT
clone_size: -; d_call: TRBD1; j_call: TRBJ1-2; v_call: TRBV29-1; cdr3_aa: CSVEDTGGLGYTF; cdr3_nt: TGCAGCGTTGAAGATACAGGGGGGCTAGGCTACACCTTC
clone_size: -; d_call: TRBD1; j_call: TRBJ2-3; v_call: TRBV25-1; cdr3_aa: CASSNRDRGDTDTQYF; cdr3_nt: TGTGCCAGCAGTAACCGGGACAGGGGGGACACAGATACGCAGTATTTT
clone_size: -; d_call: TRBD1; j_call: TRBJ1-1; v_call: TRBV2; cdr3_aa: CASSPRQGTNTEAFF; cdr3_nt: TGTGCCAGCAGTCCCAGACAGGGCACCAACACTGAAGCTTTCTTT
clone_size: few; d_call: -; j_call: TRBJ2-3; v_call: TRBV4-2; cdr3_aa: CASSQDGDADTQYF; cdr3_nt: TGTGCCAGCAGCCAAGATGGGGATGCGGATACGCAGTATTTT
clone_size: -; d_call: TRBD2; j_call: TRBJ2-1; v_call: TRBV30; cdr3_aa: CASQTSGRINEQFF; cdr3_nt: TGTGCCTCCCAGACTAGCGGGAGGATCAATGAGCAGTTCTTC
clone_size: -; d_call: -; j_call: TRBJ2-1; v_call: TRBV14; cdr3_aa: CASSPAGSPAYNEQFF; cdr3_nt: TGTGCCAGCAGCCCTGCCGGGAGCCCTGCCTACAATGAGCAGTTCTTC
clone_size: few; d_call: -; j_call: TRBJ2-3; v_call: TRBV7-9; cdr3_aa: CASSLGANTVQDTQYF; cdr3_nt: TGTGCCAGCAGCTTGGGGGCTAACACCGTACAAGATACGCAGTATTTT
clone_size: -; d_call: -; j_call: TRBJ2-7; v_call: TRBV7-9; cdr3_aa: CASSGNYEQYF; cdr3_nt: TGTGCCAGCAGCGGTAACTACGAGCAGTACTTC
clone_size: -; d_call: TRBD1; j_call: TRBJ2-6; v_call: TRBV13; cdr3_aa: CASSVTGAGANVLTF; cdr3_nt: TGTGCCAGCAGCGTTACAGGGGCTGGGGCCAACGTCCTGACTTTC
clone_size: few; d_call: TRBD1; j_call: TRBJ2-2; v_call: TRBV5-1; cdr3_aa: CASSSTGGRITGELFF; cdr3_nt: TGCGCCAGCAGCTCGACAGGGGGCCGTATCACCGGGGAGCTGTTTTTT
clone_size: -; d_call: -; j_call: TRBJ2-3; v_call: TRBV21-1; cdr3_aa: CASSIPEDRQTCFTDTQYF; cdr3_nt: TGTGCCAGCAGCATACCAGAGGATAGACAAACGTGCTTCACAGATACGCAGTATTTT
clone_size: -; d_call: TRBD1; j_call: TRBJ1-1; v_call: TRBV6-1; cdr3_aa: CASIYDRADTEAFF; cdr3_nt: TGTGCCAGCATCTACGACAGGGCTGACACTGAAGCTTTCTTT
clone_size: -; d_call: -; j_call: TRBJ2-1; v_call: TRBV14; cdr3_aa: CASSASANEQFF; cdr3_nt: TGTGCCAGCAGCGCTAGCGCAAATGAGCAGTTCTTC
clone_size: -; d_call: -; j_call: TRBJ2-3; v_call: TRBV19; cdr3_aa: CASSRGLADTQYF; cdr3_nt: TGTGCCAGTAGTCGGGGTTTGGCCGATACGCAGTATTTT
clone_size: -; d_call: TRBD2; j_call: TRBJ2-3; v_call: TRBV30; cdr3_aa: CAWSLGGIDTQYF; cdr3_nt: TGTGCCTGGAGCCTGGGGGGGATAGATACGCAGTATTTT
clone_size: -; d_call: -; j_call: TRBJ2-7; v_call: TRBV30; cdr3_aa: CAWSRGGRPYEQYF; cdr3_nt: TGTGCCTGGAGTCGAGGGGGACGACCTTACGAGCAGTACTTC
clone_size: -; d_call: -; j_call: TRBJ1-5; v_call: TRBV6-6; cdr3_aa: CASKGGQGNQPQHF; cdr3_nt: TGTGCCAGCAAAGGAGGGCAGGGGAATCAGCCCCAGCATTTT
clone_size: -; d_call: -; j_call: TRBJ2-1; v_call: TRBV29-1; cdr3_aa: CSALEGSNEQFF; cdr3_nt: TGCAGCGCCCTGGAGGGTTCCAATGAGCAGTTCTTC
clone_size: -; d_call: TRBD1; j_call: TRBJ2-3; v_call: TRBV9; cdr3_aa: CASGEGATDTQYF; cdr3_nt: TGTGCCAGTGGAGAGGGGGCCACAGATACGCAGTATTTT
clone_size: -; d_call: -; j_call: TRBJ2-1; v_call: TRBV7-9; cdr3_aa: CASSLQEGEQFF; cdr3_nt: TGTGCCAGCAGCTTACAAGAAGGTGAGCAGTTCTTC
clone_size: -; d_call: TRBD2; j_call: TRBJ2-5; v_call: TRBV7-7; cdr3_aa: CASSLAGAPQETQYF; cdr3_nt: TGTGCTAGCAGCTTAGCGGGGGCACCTCAAGAGACCCAGTACTTC
clone_size: few; d_call: TRBD2; j_call: TRBJ2-1; v_call: TRBV2; cdr3_aa: CASAYSGGISYNEQFF; cdr3_nt: TGTGCCAGCGCCTATAGCGGGGGGATATCCTACAATGAGCAGTTCTTC
clone_size: -; d_call: TRBD1; j_call: TRBJ2-5; v_call: TRBV29-1; cdr3_aa: CSVDRGRETQYF; cdr3_nt: TGCAGCGTGGACAGGGGGCGGGAGACCCAGTACTTC
clone_size: once; d_call: -; j_call: TRBJ2-5; v_call: TRBV6-5; cdr3_aa: CASSGIQGGMETQYF; cdr3_nt: TGTGCCAGCAGTGGGATTCAGGGCGGAATGGAGACCCAGTACTTC
clone_size: -; d_call: -; j_call: TRBJ1-1; v_call: TRBV10-3; cdr3_aa: CANYREEAFF; cdr3_nt: TGTGCCAATTACAGGGAGGAAGCTTTCTTT
clone_size: -; d_call: TRBD2; j_call: TRBJ2-5; v_call: TRBV2; cdr3_aa: CASSRTSGGRKETQYF; cdr3_nt: TGTGCCAGCAGCCGGACTAGCGGGGGTCGAAAAGAGACCCAGTACTTC
clone_size: -; d_call: -; j_call: TRBJ2-3; v_call: TRBV6-6; cdr3_aa: CASSPTGDTQYF; cdr3_nt: TGTGCCAGCAGCCCAACGGGGGATACGCAGTATTTT
clone_size: once; d_call: -; j_call: TRBJ2-2; v_call: TRBV5-5; cdr3_aa: CASSVRGLPVGPGELFF; cdr3_nt: TGTGCCAGCAGCGTTCGGGGACTGCCGGTGGGCCCCGGGGAGCTGTTTTTT
clone_size: -; d_call: -; j_call: TRBJ1-3; v_call: TRBV6-1; cdr3_aa: CASTQAGMGNTIYF; cdr3_nt: TGTGCCAGCACTCAGGCCGGTATGGGAAACACCATATATTTT
clone_size: -; d_call: -; j_call: TRBJ1-1; v_call: TRBV18; cdr3_aa: CASSPEGRPNTEAFF; cdr3_nt: TGTGCCAGCTCACCTGAGGGACGGCCGAACACTGAAGCTTTCTTT
clone_size: -; d_call: -; j_call: TRBJ1-3; v_call: TRBV10-3; cdr3_aa: CAISDEDQGGNTIYF; cdr3_nt: TGTGCCATCAGTGACGAGGACCAGGGGGGAAACACCATATATTTT
clone_size: -; d_call: -; j_call: TRBJ2-5; v_call: TRBV7-2; cdr3_aa: CASSLVRGVLETQYF; cdr3_nt: TGTGCCAGCAGCTTAGTGCGCGGGGTTCTTGAGACCCAGTACTTC
clone_size: -; d_call: -; j_call: TRBJ2-3; v_call: TRBV6-1; cdr3_aa: CASSGGRDTDTQYF; cdr3_nt: TGTGCCAGCAGTGGAGGCAGGGACACAGATACGCAGTATTTT
clone_size: -; d_call: -; j_call: TRBJ1-6; v_call: TRBV7-3; cdr3_aa: CASSLGTVNSPLHF; cdr3_nt: TGTGCCAGCAGCTTAGGGACGGTGAATTCACCCCTCCACTTT
clone_size: -; d_call: -; j_call: TRBJ2-7; v_call: TRBV6-5; cdr3_aa: CASSYGRTYEQYF; cdr3_nt: TGTGCCAGCAGTTACGGCAGGACCTACGAGCAGTACTTC
clone_size: -; d_call: -; j_call: TRBJ2-7; v_call: TRBV6-1; cdr3_aa: CASSERDWAYEQYF; cdr3_nt: TGTGCCAGCAGTGAAAGGGATTGGGCCTACGAGCAGTACTTC
clone_size: -; d_call: -; j_call: TRBJ2-5; v_call: TRBV2; cdr3_aa: CASSDEAGKGETQYF; cdr3_nt: TGTGCCAGCAGTGACGAAGCAGGGAAGGGGGAGACCCAGTACTTC
clone_size: -; d_call: -; j_call: TRBJ1-5; v_call: TRBV7-8; cdr3_aa: CASSLGGVSQPQHF; cdr3_nt: TGTGCCAGCAGCTTAGGAGGGGTAAGCCAGCCCCAGCATTTT
clone_size: few; d_call: -; j_call: TRBJ1-4; v_call: TRBV19; cdr3_aa: CASSSTRGREKLFF; cdr3_nt: TGTGCCAGTAGTTCTACCAGGGGTCGCGAAAAACTGTTTTTT
clone_size: few; d_call: -; j_call: TRBJ2-2; v_call: TRBV4-3; cdr3_aa: CASSQGSDTGELFF; cdr3_nt: TGCGCCAGCAGCCAGGGGTCGGACACCGGGGAGCTGTTTTTT
clone_size: -; d_call: -; j_call: TRBJ2-1; v_call: TRBV2; cdr3_aa: CASSEYENNEQFF; cdr3_nt: TGTGCCAGCAGTGAGTACGAAAACAATGAGCAGTTCTTC
clone_size: -; d_call: TRBD2; j_call: TRBJ2-7; v_call: TRBV6-1; cdr3_aa: CASSQREHNEQYF; cdr3_nt: TGTGCCAGCAGTCAGCGGGAGCACAACGAGCAGTACTTC
clone_size: -; d_call: TRBD1; j_call: TRBJ2-7; v_call: TRBV25-1; cdr3_aa: CASSDGKGQGEYEQYF; cdr3_nt: TGTGCCAGCAGTGACGGCAAGGGACAGGGGGAGTACGAGCAGTACTTC
clone_size: -; d_call: -; j_call: TRBJ2-2; v_call: TRBV10-2; cdr3_aa: CASRFLNTGELFF; cdr3_nt: TGCGCCAGCAGGTTCCTGAACACCGGGGAGCTGTTTTTT
clone_size: -; d_call: -; j_call: TRBJ2-1; v_call: TRBV15; cdr3_aa: CATSREQGGGSYNEQFF; cdr3_nt: TGTGCCACCAGCAGAGAGCAGGGTGGGGGCTCCTACAATGAGCAGTTCTTC
clone_size: -; d_call: -; j_call: TRBJ1-6; v_call: TRBV6-1; cdr3_aa: CASSEAANSPLHF; cdr3_nt: TGTGCCAGCAGTGAGGCAGCTAATTCACCCCTCCACTTT
clone_size: few; d_call: -; j_call: TRBJ2-2; v_call: TRBV11-2; cdr3_aa: CASSPDNTGELFF; cdr3_nt: TGTGCCAGCAGCCCAGACAACACCGGGGAGCTGTTTTTT
clone_size: -; d_call: TRBD1; j_call: TRBJ1-5; v_call: TRBV19; cdr3_aa: CASSLQGKEQPQHF; cdr3_nt: TGTGCCAGTAGTCTACAGGGGAAAGAACAGCCCCAGCATTTT